The clone carrying this TCR beta chain has at least ten counts. Its antigen is not identified. The data stem from a study of T cells after yellow fever vaccination. Notes on the study in general: Only a minor proportion of clonotypes was detected across both CD4 and CD8 compartments.

TCRdb reprocessed the 5' RACE reads via MiXCR and lists one record per CDR3 protein. The data show about 300,000 distinct CDR3 sequences, 3.5% to 4.5% seen once. The sample was PBMCs, taken 5 days after the yellow fever booster vaccination. The TCR originated in a young man who received the YFV17D yellow fever vaccine.

The CDR3 region is CASSLLAGDADTQYF. The CDR3 DNA is TGCGCCAGCAGCTTGTTGGCGGGGGACGCAGATACGCAGTATTTT. The rearrangement uses TRBV5-1 and TRBJ2-3, with 7 bases identical to TRBD2. The trim removed 1 base at V and 4 bases at J, leaving 6 bases unmatched. The CDR3 loop spans 15 amino acids. Germline values: CDR1 SGHRS, CDR2 YFSETQ.